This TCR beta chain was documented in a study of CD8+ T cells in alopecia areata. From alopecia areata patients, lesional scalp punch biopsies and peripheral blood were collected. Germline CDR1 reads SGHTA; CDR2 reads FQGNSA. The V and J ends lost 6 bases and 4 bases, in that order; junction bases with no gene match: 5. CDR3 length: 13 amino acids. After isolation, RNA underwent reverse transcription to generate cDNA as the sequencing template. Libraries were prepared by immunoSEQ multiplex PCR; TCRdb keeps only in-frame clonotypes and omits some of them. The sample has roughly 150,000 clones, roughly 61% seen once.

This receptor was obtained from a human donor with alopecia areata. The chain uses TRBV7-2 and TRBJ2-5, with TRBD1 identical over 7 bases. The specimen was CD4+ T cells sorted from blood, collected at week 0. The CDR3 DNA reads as TGTGCCAGCAGACCTACAGGGGTAGAGACCCAGTACTTC. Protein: CASRPTGVETQYF.